Following are 26 T cell receptor beta chains from one sample sequenced in a study of control samples from healthy donors and cancer patients. Sequencing was performed with immunoSEQ multiplex PCR; in TCRdb, only in-frame clones are kept and a portion is missing. The sample includes approximately 53,000 clones, approximately 90% of them seen just once. Sample: PBMCs. The receptor source for this set is a man aged 25-45 years with colorectal cancer.

This chain connects TRBV27 to TRBJ2-3, with D maybe TRBD2 (5 bases). Trimming pared 3 bases from V and 6 bases from J, leaving 13 bases between. This CDR3 comprises 14 residues. The V gene's germline CDR1 is MNHEY and CDR2 SMNVEV (reference sequence). The CDR3 DNA sequence: TGTGCCAGCAGTTTGGGGAGTATGTGGGATACGCAGTATTTT. It is translated as CASSLGSMWDTQYF.

Points on this clone: One end of the junction does not line up with germline, which may come from a read error. V is TRBV5-4 and J is TRBJ1-4, with D tentatively TRBD1 (5 bases). Per the germline V gene, CDR1 is SGHNT and CDR2 is YYREEE (reference sequence). The CDR3 runs 15 residues. CDR3 amino acids: CASSSGLTKNENLFF. Written as DNA, the CDR3 is TGTGCCAGCAGCTCGGGACTAACGAAGAATGAAAACCTGTTTTTT.

This clone was counted a single time. The CDR3 spells CASSYSRVANEDREYHNEQFF. The CDR3 DNA is TGTGCCAGCAGTTACTCGAGGGTCGCTAACGAAGACAGGGAATATCACAATGAGCAGTTCTTC. The gene calls are TRBV6-2 or TRBV6-3 and TRBJ2-1; 7 bases align to TRBD1. This CDR3 contains 21 residues. Per the germline V gene, CDR1 is MNHEY and CDR2 is SVGEGT. V trimming: 0 bases; J trimming: 5 bases; junction bases outside the gene matches: 22.

The chain has TRBV4-3 and TRBJ2-7; tentative D call: TRBD2 (7 bases). The CDR3 contains 13 residues. Germline CDR1 reads LGHNA; CDR2 reads YSLEER. V lost 5 bases, J lost 13 bases, and 21 bases lay in between. CDR3 nucleotide sequence: TGCGCCAGCAGCGAAAGATTATGGGGAGGGACATACTTC. Encoded protein: CASSERLWGGTYF.

This chain joins TRBV7-8 and TRBJ2-2; 10 bases map to TRBD2. The germline gives CDR1 SGHVS, CDR2 FQNEAQ. The V and J ends lost 5 bases and 7 bases, in that order; junction bases with no gene match: 7. The CDR3 spans 15 residues. The CDR3 DNA reads as TGTGCCAGCAGCACCGGACTAGCGGTAGACGGGGAGCTGTTTTTT. Translated: CASSTGLAVDGELFF.

This chain uses TRBV13 with TRBJ2-1; TRBD1 matches at 8 bases. The CDR3 length is 12 residues. V lost 8 bases and J lost 5; bases outside the gene matches: 2. CDR1 and CDR2 from the germline V gene are PRHDT and FYEKMQ (reference sequence). The CDR3 loop reads CASAQGDNEQFF. The CDR3 DNA follows: TGTGCCAGCGCACAGGGGGACAATGAGCAGTTCTTC.

The J gene is TRBJ2-2, the V gene TRBV30; D not resolved. Germline CDR1 is GTSNPN and CDR2 is SVGIG (reference sequence). V gave up 3 bases and J gave up 2 bases, with 19 bases separating them. CDR3 size: 17 residues. CDR3 nucleotides: TGTGCCTGGAGCCTATTTCACAGAGATGGAAACACCGGGGAGCTGTTTTTT. Translation gives CAWSLFHRDGNTGELFF.

The V and J genes are TRBV19 and TRBJ2-7; 9 positions match TRBD1. Germline V CDR1 and CDR2: LNHDA, SQIVND (reference sequence). The V and J ends lost 7 bases and 4 bases, in that order; junction bases with no gene match: 2. This CDR3 comprises 12 residues. The CDR3 DNA reads TGTGCCAGTACAGACAGGGGGTACGAGCAGTACTTC. Encoded protein: CASTDRGYEQYF.

The chain couples TRBV7-2 to TRBJ2-7; 9 nucleotides agree with TRBD1. Germline V gene data show CDR1 as SGHTA and CDR2 as FQGNSA. V was clipped by 5 bases and J by 0 bases; unmatched bases: 8. This CDR3 has 16 amino acids. The CDR3 sequence: CASSPGQGWSSYEQYF. CDR3 sequence (DNA): TGTGCCAGCAGCCCGGGACAGGGATGGAGCTCCTACGAGCAGTACTTC.

The CDR3 DNA sequence: TGTGCCAGCAGCTTAGGGGCAACCTACGAGCAGTACGTC. As protein: CASSLGATYEQYV. This rearrangement joins TRBV11-2 to TRBJ2-7; D remains ambiguous. The CDR3 runs to 13 residues. Germline-derived CDR1 and CDR2 are SGHAT and FQNNGV. The V and J ends lost 1 base and 2 bases respectively, with 6 bases between them.

The rearrangement uses TRBV7-9 and TRBJ2-5, with a tentative D call TRBD1 (5 bases). In germline, CDR1 is SEHNR, CDR2 FQNEAQ (reference sequence). V lost 5 bases to trimming and J lost 2 bases, with 24 bases between them. CDR3 length: 18 residues. CDR3 DNA: TGTGCCAGCAGCCATTTAAGGGGCCCCGAAAGCTTACAAGAGACCCAGTACTTC. Translating it yields CASSHLRGPESLQETQYF.

Note on this clone: The same CDR3 is also encoded by other DNA sequences in this sample. The chain carries TRBV4-3 and TRBJ2-1, with 7 bases fitting TRBD2. The germline gives CDR1 LGHNA, CDR2 YSLEER. The CDR3 consists of 18 residues. Unmatched junction bases numbered 12, after V lost 1 base and J lost 3 bases. CDR3 DNA: TGCGCCAGCAGCCAAGTATGGGGAACTAGCGACTTCTACAATGAGCAGTTCTTC. This gives the protein CASSQVWGTSDFYNEQFF.

The genes are TRBV5-5 and TRBJ1-3; unclear D gene. Germline V gives CDR1 SGHKS, CDR2 YYEKEE (reference sequence). CDR3 length equals 15 residues. V was clipped by 3 bases and J by 0 bases, with 10 bases between them. CDR3: CASSSGPSSGNTIYF. The CDR3, as DNA: TGTGCCAGCAGCTCAGGACCGTCCTCTGGAAACACCATATATTTT.

V and J are TRBV30 and TRBJ1-2; D ambiguous. The germline V gene has CDR1 GTSNPN and CDR2 SVGIG (reference sequence). V lost 0 bases to trimming and J lost 7 bases, with 9 bases between them. The CDR3 runs to 12 residues. CDR3 coding DNA: TGTGCCTGGAGTGTACAAGGGCCTGGCTACACCTTC. Translation gives CAWSVQGPGYTF.

The chain recombines TRBV6-5 with TRBJ1-4, with TRBD1 matching over 9 bases. The trim removed 8 bases at V and 5 bases at J, leaving 6 bases unmatched. This CDR3 contains 14 residues. From germline, CDR1 is MNHEY and CDR2 SVGAGI. DNA of the CDR3: TGTGCCAGCGGCGACAGGGGGAGAAATGAAAAACTGTTTTTT. Its translation: CASGDRGRNEKLFF.

This clone came up once. The chain joins TRBV3-1 (or the pseudogene TRBV3-2) to TRBJ2-7; D gene unclear. Germline values: CDR1 LGHDT, CDR2 YNNKEL (reference sequence). V dropped 0 bases and J dropped 4 bases, with 4 bases sitting between them. The CDR3 loop spans 12 amino acids. This chain's CDR3 is CASSQDSYEQYF. CDR3 nucleotide sequence: TGTGCCAGCAGCCAAGACAGTTACGAGCAGTACTTC.

This clone was seen only once. V gene TRBV5-1 combines with J gene TRBJ2-4, with 8 nucleotides matching TRBD1. This CDR3 has 15 amino acids. In germline, CDR1 is SGHRS, CDR2 YFSETQ. V lost 3 bases and J lost 8; bases outside the gene matches: 10. The CDR3 nucleotides read TGCGCCAGCAGCTCGGTCGGACAGGGTTATGACATTCAGTACTTC. It yields the protein CASSSVGQGYDIQYF.

The chain recombines TRBV5-1 with TRBJ2-7; unclear D gene. CDR3 length equals 15 residues. Germline loops: CDR1 SGHRS, CDR2 YFSETQ. Deletions cut 3 bases from V and 2 bases from J, with 15 bases between. CDR3 amino acids: CASSSRVGSTYEQYF. For the CDR3, the DNA is TGCGCCAGCAGCTCAAGGGTGGGCAGCACCTACGAGCAGTACTTC.

The chain uses TRBV4-3 and TRBJ1-1; the D is unclear. V lost 4 bases, J lost 0 bases, and 15 bases lay in between. Germline V gene sequence: CDR1 LGHNA, CDR2 YSLEER. This CDR3 spans 16 amino acids. The CDR3 DNA sequence: TGCGCCAGCAGCCCGTCCACGGCAGCTATGAACACTGAAGCTTTCTTT. Translated: CASSPSTAAMNTEAFF.

The J gene is TRBJ2-2, the V gene TRBV19, with TRBD1 matching over 9 bases. CDR3 size: 13 residues. The V gene end was trimmed by 5 bases and the J gene end by 6 bases; junction bases not matched to a gene: 1. Germline V gene lookup returns CDR1 LNHDA and CDR2 SQIVND (reference sequence). The CDR3 DNA reads TGTGCCAGTAGTCACAGGGGGCCCGGGGAGCTGTTTTTT. Translation: CASSHRGPGELFF.

The chain uses TRBV6-5 and TRBJ1-2; no clear D gene. The CDR3 is made up of 16 amino acids. The V gene lost 2 bases and the J gene lost 0 bases, with 13 bases spanning the gap. Germline-derived CDR1 and CDR2 are MNHEY and SVGAGI. DNA for the CDR3: TGTGCCAGCAGTTACCAGCGGCAGACACCTAACTATGGCTACACCTTC. It translates to CASSYQRQTPNYGYTF.

This clone appeared a single time. The V call is TRBV6-2 or TRBV6-3, the J call TRBJ2-7, with TRBD1 identical over 10 bases. V trimming: 4 bases; J trimming: 2 bases; junction bases outside the gene matches: 14. CDR3 length: 18 residues. The V gene's germline CDR1 is MNHEY and CDR2 SVGEGT. CDR3 in DNA: TGTGCCAGCAGTTCCCGGGACAGGGGTCGGACAGCAACCTACGAGCAGTACTTC. Its protein product is CASSSRDRGRTATYEQYF.

This chain connects TRBV7-2 to TRBJ1-1; TRBD1 aligns across 9 bases. Germline V gene sequence: CDR1 SGHTA, CDR2 FQGNSA. The CDR3 totals 14 residues. CDR3 DNA sequence: TGTTTAACGGGACAGGGATGGAGTGGGACTGAAGCTTTCTTT. Protein: CLTGQGWSGTEAFF.

The chain couples TRBV7-2 to TRBJ1-2, with TRBD1 matching 8 bases. J was trimmed by 4 bases and V by 2 bases; bases with no gene match: 9. CDR1 and CDR2 from the germline V gene are SGHTA and FQGNSA. The CDR3 extends over 16 amino acids. The CDR3 loop is CASSLMGQGASYGYTF. The CDR3 nucleotides read TGTGCCAGCAGCTTAATGGGGCAGGGGGCGAGCTATGGCTACACCTTC.

With regard to this clone: The junction and the germline gene differ at one end; a read error may be behind it. The chain uses TRBV5-1 and TRBJ2-7; tentatively, D is TRBD2 (7 bases). CDR3 length: 14 residues. Germline values: CDR1 SGHRS, CDR2 YFSETQ. The CDR3 here is CASSLGGGSYEQYF. Written as DNA, the CDR3 is TGCGCCAGCAGTTTGGGAGGGGGGTCCTACGAGCAGTACTTC. Using reference TRBV5-1 and TRBJ2-7 for the parts outside the CDR3, the full variable domain is KAGVTQTPRYLIKTRGQQVTLSCSPISGHRSVSWYQQTPGQGLQFLFEYFSETQRNKGNFPGRFSGRQFSNSRSEMNVSTLELGDSALYLCASSLGGGSYEQYFGPGTRLTVT.

The chain couples TRBV7-8 to TRBJ2-3, with unresolved D. The CDR3 has 15 residues. Germline values: CDR1 SGHVS, CDR2 FQNEAQ. V dropped 2 bases and J dropped 6 bases, with 15 bases sitting between them. The CDR3 region is CASSLNPPNSDTQYF. CDR3 in DNA: TGTGCCAGCAGCTTAAACCCGCCTAACTCGGATACGCAGTATTTT. The full variable domain, rest sourced from reference TRBV7-8 and TRBJ2-3, is GAGVSQSPRYKVAKRGQDVALRCDPISGHVSLFWYQQALGQGPEFLTYFQNEAQLDKSGLPSDRFFAERPEGSVSTLKIQRTQQEDSAVYLCASSLNPPNSDTQYFGPGTRLTVL.